The clone carrying this T cell receptor beta chain was recorded a few times. What it binds is unknown. The data are from a study of T-cell reconstitution after alpha-beta-depleted transplantation in children. Study findings and constraints: Some patients owed their high day-60 TCRbeta diversity to surviving recipient T cells and thymic progenitors. Expanded graft clones numbering several hundred reportedly gave rise to alpha-beta T cells about two months after transplant. Fresh T-cell production supplied most of the T-cell counts and diversity seen one year after transplant.

With 5 bases clipped from V and 2 bases from J, the junction kept 8 bases outside the gene matches. The CDR3 contains 17 residues. Germline V gene data show CDR1 as SEHNR and CDR2 as FQNEAQ (reference sequence). Unique molecular identifiers were built into the TCRbeta library. TCRdb reanalysed the PCR reads using MiXCR and keeps one entry per CDR3 protein. This table has hundreds of thousands of distinct CDR3 sequences, around 17% appearing once. The sequences come from PBMCs, mostly from graft donor cells, collected 360 days after TCRalphabeta/CD19-depleted stem cell transplant. The origin of this receptor is a male patient aged 10 to 17 who had a stem cell transplant for acute lymphoblastic leukemia, so the T cells may come from the graft donor. This chain links TRBV7-9 with TRBJ2-3; 12 bases line up with TRBD2. As DNA, the CDR3 is TGTGCCAGCAGCCGTGGACTAGCGGGATCCTTCACAGATACGCAGTATTTT. Protein sequence: CASSRGLAGSFTDTQYF.